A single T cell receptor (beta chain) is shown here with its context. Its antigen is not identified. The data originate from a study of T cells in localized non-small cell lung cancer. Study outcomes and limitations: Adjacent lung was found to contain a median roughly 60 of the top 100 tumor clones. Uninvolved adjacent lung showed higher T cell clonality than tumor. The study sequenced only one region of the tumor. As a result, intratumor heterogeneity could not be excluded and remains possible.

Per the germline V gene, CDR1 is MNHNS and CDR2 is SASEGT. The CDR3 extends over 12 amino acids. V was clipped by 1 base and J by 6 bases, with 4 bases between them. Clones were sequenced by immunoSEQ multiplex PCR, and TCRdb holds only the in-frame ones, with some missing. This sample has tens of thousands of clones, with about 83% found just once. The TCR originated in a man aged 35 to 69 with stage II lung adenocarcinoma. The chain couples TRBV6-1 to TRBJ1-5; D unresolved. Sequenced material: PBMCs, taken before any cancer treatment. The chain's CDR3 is CASSEDIQPQHF. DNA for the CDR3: TGTGCCAGCAGTGAAGACATTCAGCCCCAGCATTTT.